This TCR beta chain was profiled in a study of CD8+ T cells in alopecia areata listed by TCRdb under 2018. About the full investigation: Treated patients were enrolled in an open-label pilot trial of oral tofacitinib, 5 to 10 mg twice daily, for moderate-to-severe alopecia areata. TCRbeta CDR3 regions were amplified by immunoSEQ multiplex PCR with 35 Vbeta forward and 13 Jbeta reverse primers. Biopsies were taken from tofacitinib-treated patients at baseline and again at 4 and 24 weeks into treatment, and several of those patients also had a later scalp biopsy. Scalp clonality was compared among normal scalp (n=4), patchy alopecia areata scalp (n=8), and alopecia totalis/universalis scalp (n=8). Patients received tofacitinib for 6 to 18 months and were then followed off drug for 6 months to check for delayed response and recurrence. The RNA source kit depended on sample type: the PAXgene miRNA kit for fixed scalp, the miRNeasy kit for PBMCs, and the RNeasy kit for mouse skin. Human TCRbeta sequencing covered scalp tissue and sorted CD4+ and CD8+ peripheral blood T cells from patchy and totalis/universalis alopecia areata patients and healthy controls. To study T cell clonal expansion in alopecia areata, the researchers applied high-throughput TCRbeta sequencing to both the C3H/HeJ mouse model and human patients.

What the authors observed across the whole study: Shared TCR sequences between patients were less evident than in mice, which may be partly attributable to HLA diversity in the patient population. Compared with normal scalp, lesional scalp, particularly in alopecia totalis/universalis, had higher clonality and more expanded CD8+ clones, which suggests antigenic drive. Unlike mouse skin, which is dominated by gammadelta T cells, normal human skin has resident alphabeta T cells that are also sequenced, and this complicates analysis of the scalp TCR repertoire.

The library was obtained by the immunoSEQ multiplex PCR assay. RNA was extracted from all samples and reverse transcribed into cDNA, which served as template for TCR sequencing. SuperScript III was used to make first-strand cDNA, primed with a 2:1 mix of oligo-dT and random hexamers. Amplification bias was assessed with a synthetic immune receptor repertoire, and residual bias was removed computationally. The study's processing was this. Raw reads were preprocessed to remove errors, and CDR3 was defined by IMGT conventions from the conserved cysteine to phenylalanine. Clonality was computed as 1 minus the Shannon entropy, with the entropy normalized by log2 of the number of productive unique TCRs. Whether scalp clones were CD4 or CD8 was inferred by matching scalp TCRbeta sequences against CD4 and CD8 repertoires sorted from blood. In TCRdb, the immuneACCESS table is reduced to in-frame sequences with V and J assigned. These tables do not hold every clone; where another copy was compared, an unresolved V gene accounts for under half, and the others remain unexplained. V, J and clone size derive from that table, while D and trimming were established from the DNA sequence. The table for this sample lists 80,000 to 100,000 clones; about 45% of them were counted only once. The top ten constitute roughly 0.83% of the sample.

The CDR3 starts with the cysteine, ends with the phenylalanine, and has 12 residues. Left in the record is the CDR3 DNA by itself, 36 bases read in frame from the first base. Deletion took 6 bases off V and 1 base off J, with a span of 7 bases between the germline ends. Sequences SNHLY (CDR1) and FYNNEI (CDR2) are obtained from the germline V gene. Peripheral blood and lesional scalp punch biopsies were obtained from patients with alopecia areata. After PBMCs were isolated by density centrifugation and stained for CD3, CD4 and CD8, a FACSAria was used to sort CD4+ and CD8+ T cells. This clone has only one observation. Its binding antigen is unknown. No base quality values were provided; no much bigger clone lies one nucleotide off.

The sample taken for sequencing was CD4+ T cells sorted from blood. The chain is made from TRBV2 and TRBJ2-7, with the D gene not confidently named. The TCR originated in a human donor with alopecia areata. The DNA is TGTGCCAGCAGGCGCGAATCCTACGAGCAGTACTTC. The translation is CASRRESYEQYF.